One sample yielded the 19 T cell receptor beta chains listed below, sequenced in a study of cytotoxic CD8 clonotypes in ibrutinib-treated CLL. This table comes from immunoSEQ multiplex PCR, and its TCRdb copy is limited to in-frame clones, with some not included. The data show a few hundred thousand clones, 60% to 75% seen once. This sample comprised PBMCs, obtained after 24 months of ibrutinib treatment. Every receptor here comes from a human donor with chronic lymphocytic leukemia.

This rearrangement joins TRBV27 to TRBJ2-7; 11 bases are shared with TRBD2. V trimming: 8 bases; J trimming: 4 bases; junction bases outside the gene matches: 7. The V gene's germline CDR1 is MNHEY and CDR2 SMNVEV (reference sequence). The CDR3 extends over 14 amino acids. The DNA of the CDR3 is TGTGCCAGCGGGTTAGCGGGAGGGCCGTACGAGCAGTACTTC. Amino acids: CASGLAGGPYEQYF.

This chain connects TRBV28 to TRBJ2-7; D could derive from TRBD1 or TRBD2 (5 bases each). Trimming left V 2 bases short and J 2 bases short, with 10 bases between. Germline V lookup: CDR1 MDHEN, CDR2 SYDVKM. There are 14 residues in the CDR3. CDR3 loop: CASSLVWDPYEQYF. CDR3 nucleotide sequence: TGTGCCAGCAGTTTAGTTTGGGACCCCTACGAGCAGTACTTC.

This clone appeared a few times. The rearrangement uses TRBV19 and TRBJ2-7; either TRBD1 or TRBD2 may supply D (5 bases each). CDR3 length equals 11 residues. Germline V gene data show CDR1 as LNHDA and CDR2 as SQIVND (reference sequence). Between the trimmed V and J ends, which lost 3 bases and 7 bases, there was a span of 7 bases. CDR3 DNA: TGTGCCAGTAGTATGAGGGGTGAGCAGTACTTC. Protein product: CASSMRGEQYF.

CDR3 region: CASSELDRTDLPQHF. DNA of the CDR3: TGTGCCAGCAGTGAACTGGACAGGACGGACTTGCCCCAGCATTTT. The chain uses TRBV2 and TRBJ1-5, with 7 bases matching TRBD1. The ends lost 2 bases at V and 9 bases at J; junction bases unmatched: 10. The CDR3 is made up of 15 amino acids. The V gene's germline CDR1 is SNHLY and CDR2 FYNNEI.

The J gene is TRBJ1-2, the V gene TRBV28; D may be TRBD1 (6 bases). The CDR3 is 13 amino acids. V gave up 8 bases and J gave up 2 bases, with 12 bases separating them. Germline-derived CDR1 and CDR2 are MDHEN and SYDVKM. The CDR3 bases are TGTGCCAGCGGACCTACAGGGAACTATGGCTACACCTTC. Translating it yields CASGPTGNYGYTF.

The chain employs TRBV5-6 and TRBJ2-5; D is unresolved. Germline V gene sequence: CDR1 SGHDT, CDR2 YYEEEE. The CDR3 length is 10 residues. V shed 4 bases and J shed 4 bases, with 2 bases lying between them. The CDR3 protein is CASSGETQYF. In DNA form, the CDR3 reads TGTGCCAGCAGCGGAGAGACCCAGTACTTC. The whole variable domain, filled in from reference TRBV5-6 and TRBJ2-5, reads DAGVTQSPTHLIKTRGQQVTLRCSPKSGHDTVSWYQQALGQGPQFIFQYYEEEERQRGNFPDRFSGHQFPNYSSELNVNALLLGDSALYLCASSGETQYFGPGTRLLVL.

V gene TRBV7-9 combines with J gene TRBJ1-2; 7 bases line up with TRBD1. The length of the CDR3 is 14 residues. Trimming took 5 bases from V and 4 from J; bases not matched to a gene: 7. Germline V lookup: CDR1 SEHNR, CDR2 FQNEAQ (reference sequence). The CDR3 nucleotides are TGTGCCAGCAGCGGTTCAGGGGGTGCCTATGGCTACACCTTC. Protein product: CASSGSGGAYGYTF.

The CDR3 protein is CASSAIGGEAFF. The CDR3 nucleotides read TGTGCCAGCAGTGCGATCGGGGGTGAAGCTTTCTTT. V and J are TRBV25-1 and TRBJ1-1; perhaps TRBD1 as D (5 bases). The CDR3 runs 12 residues. Trimming shortened V by 4 bases and J by 7 bases, and 10 bases separated the two germline ends. From germline, CDR1 is MGHDK and CDR2 SYGVNS.

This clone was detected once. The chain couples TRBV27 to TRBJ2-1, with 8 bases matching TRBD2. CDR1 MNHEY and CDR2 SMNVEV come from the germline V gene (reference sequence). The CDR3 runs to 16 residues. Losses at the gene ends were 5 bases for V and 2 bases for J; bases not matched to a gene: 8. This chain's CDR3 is CASSTRTSSTYNEQFF. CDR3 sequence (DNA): TGTGCCAGCAGTACCCGGACTAGCTCCACCTACAATGAGCAGTTCTTC.

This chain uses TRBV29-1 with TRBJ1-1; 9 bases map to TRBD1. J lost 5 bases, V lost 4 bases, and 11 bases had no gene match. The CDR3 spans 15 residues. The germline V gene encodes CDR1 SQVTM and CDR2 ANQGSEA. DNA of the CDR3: TGCAGCGTTGTTAGTGTGGGACAGGGTAGGACTGAAGCTTTCTTT. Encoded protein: CSVVSVGQGRTEAFF. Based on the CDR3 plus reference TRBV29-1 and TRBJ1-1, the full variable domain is SAVISQKPSRDICQRGTSLTIQCQVDSQVTMMFWYRQQPGQSLTLIATANQGSEATYESGFVIDKFPISRPNLTFSTLTVSNMSPEDSSIYLCSVVSVGQGRTEAFFGQGTRLTVV.

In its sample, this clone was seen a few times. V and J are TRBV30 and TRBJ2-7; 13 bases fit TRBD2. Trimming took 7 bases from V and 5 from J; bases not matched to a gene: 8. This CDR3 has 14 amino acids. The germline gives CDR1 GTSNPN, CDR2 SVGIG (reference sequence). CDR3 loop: CASGTSGIGDEQYF. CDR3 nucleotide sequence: TGTGCCTCTGGGACTAGCGGGATAGGGGACGAGCAGTACTTC.

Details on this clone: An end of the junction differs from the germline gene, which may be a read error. The CDR3 DNA reads TGTGCCAGCGGCTTACAGGGGGCGAGGGGCTACACCTTC. Protein sequence: CASGLQGARGYTF. The rearrangement joins TRBV7-9 to TRBJ1-2; 9 positions match TRBD1. CDR3 size: 13 residues. From germline, CDR1 is SEHNR and CDR2 FQNEAQ (reference sequence).

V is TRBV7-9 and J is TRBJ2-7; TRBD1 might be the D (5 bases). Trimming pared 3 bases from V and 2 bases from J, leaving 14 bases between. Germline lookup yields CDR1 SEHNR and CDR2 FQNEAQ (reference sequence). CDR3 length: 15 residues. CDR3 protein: CASSFSGRAPYEQYF. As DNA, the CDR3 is TGTGCCAGCAGCTTTTCGGGCAGGGCTCCCTACGAGCAGTACTTC.

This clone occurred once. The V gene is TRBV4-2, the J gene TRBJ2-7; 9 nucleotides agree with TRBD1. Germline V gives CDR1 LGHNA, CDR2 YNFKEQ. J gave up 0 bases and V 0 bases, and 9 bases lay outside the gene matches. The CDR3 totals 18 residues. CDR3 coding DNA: TGTGCCAGCAGCCAAGATCGCCGGGACAGGGATAGCTCCTACGAGCAGTACTTC. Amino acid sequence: CASSQDRRDRDSSYEQYF.

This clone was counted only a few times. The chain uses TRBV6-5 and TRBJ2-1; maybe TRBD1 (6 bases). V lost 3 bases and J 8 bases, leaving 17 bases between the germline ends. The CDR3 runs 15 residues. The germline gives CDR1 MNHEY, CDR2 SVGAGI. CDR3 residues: CASSYRGRGQDEQFF. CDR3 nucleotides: TGTGCCAGCAGTTATCGGGGCAGGGGACAAGATGAGCAGTTCTTC.

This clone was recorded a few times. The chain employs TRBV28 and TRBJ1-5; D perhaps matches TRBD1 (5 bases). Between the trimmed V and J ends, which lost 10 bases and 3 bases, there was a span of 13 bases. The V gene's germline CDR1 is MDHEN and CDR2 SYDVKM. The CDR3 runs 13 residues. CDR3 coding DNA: TGTGCCATCACCCAGGGAAACAATCAGCCCCAGCATTTT. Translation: CAITQGNNQPQHF. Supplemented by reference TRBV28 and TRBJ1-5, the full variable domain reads DVKVTQSSRYLVKRTGEKVFLECVQDMDHENMFWYRQDPGLGLRLIYFSYDVKMKEKGDIPEGYSVSREKKERFSLILESASTNQTSMYLCAITQGNNQPQHFGDGTRLSIL.

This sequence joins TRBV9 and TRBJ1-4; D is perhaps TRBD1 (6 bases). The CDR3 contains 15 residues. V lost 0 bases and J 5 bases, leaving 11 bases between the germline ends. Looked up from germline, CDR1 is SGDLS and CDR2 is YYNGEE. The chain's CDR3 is CASSVGEGGNEKLFF. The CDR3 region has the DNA TGTGCCAGCAGCGTAGGGGAAGGGGGAAATGAAAAACTGTTTTTT.

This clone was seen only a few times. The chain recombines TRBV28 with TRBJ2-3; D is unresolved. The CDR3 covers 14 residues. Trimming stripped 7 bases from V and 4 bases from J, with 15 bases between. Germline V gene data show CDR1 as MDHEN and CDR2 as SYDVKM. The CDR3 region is CASKEARPPDTQYF. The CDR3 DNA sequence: TGTGCCAGCAAAGAGGCCCGCCCCCCAGATACGCAGTATTTT.

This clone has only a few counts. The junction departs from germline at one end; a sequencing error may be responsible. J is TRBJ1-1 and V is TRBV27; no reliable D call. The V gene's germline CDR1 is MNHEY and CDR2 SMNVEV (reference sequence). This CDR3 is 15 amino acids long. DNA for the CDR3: TGTGCCAGCAGTATATCCGTAGTGGGAGCAGCCGAAGCTTTCTTT. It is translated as CASSISVVGAAEAFF.